This T cell receptor beta chain was sequenced for a study of T cell responses to AZD1222 COVID-19 vaccine. Germline assignment: CDR1 LNHDA and CDR2 SQIVND (reference sequence). This CDR3 has 13 residues. Trimming took off 4 bases at V and 4 bases at J, with 8 bases between the two ends. Findings and limits, study-wide: Spike-specific TCR breadth and depth both grew after two AZD1222 doses.

Some clones are missing from TCRdb's copy, which holds only in-frame ones; the method was immunoSEQ multiplex PCR. The sample consists of 140,000 to 150,000 clones, around 90% of them appearing once. This clone was counted a single time. Its antigen remains unidentified. This clonotype was obtained from an adult in good health. This sample comprised peripheral blood, obtained on day 0 of AZD1222 vaccination. This chain connects TRBV19 to TRBJ1-5; D is uncertain. CDR3 in DNA: TGTGCCAGTAGTAGCTCCCATAATCAGCCCCAGCATTTT. This codes for CASSSSHNQPQHF.